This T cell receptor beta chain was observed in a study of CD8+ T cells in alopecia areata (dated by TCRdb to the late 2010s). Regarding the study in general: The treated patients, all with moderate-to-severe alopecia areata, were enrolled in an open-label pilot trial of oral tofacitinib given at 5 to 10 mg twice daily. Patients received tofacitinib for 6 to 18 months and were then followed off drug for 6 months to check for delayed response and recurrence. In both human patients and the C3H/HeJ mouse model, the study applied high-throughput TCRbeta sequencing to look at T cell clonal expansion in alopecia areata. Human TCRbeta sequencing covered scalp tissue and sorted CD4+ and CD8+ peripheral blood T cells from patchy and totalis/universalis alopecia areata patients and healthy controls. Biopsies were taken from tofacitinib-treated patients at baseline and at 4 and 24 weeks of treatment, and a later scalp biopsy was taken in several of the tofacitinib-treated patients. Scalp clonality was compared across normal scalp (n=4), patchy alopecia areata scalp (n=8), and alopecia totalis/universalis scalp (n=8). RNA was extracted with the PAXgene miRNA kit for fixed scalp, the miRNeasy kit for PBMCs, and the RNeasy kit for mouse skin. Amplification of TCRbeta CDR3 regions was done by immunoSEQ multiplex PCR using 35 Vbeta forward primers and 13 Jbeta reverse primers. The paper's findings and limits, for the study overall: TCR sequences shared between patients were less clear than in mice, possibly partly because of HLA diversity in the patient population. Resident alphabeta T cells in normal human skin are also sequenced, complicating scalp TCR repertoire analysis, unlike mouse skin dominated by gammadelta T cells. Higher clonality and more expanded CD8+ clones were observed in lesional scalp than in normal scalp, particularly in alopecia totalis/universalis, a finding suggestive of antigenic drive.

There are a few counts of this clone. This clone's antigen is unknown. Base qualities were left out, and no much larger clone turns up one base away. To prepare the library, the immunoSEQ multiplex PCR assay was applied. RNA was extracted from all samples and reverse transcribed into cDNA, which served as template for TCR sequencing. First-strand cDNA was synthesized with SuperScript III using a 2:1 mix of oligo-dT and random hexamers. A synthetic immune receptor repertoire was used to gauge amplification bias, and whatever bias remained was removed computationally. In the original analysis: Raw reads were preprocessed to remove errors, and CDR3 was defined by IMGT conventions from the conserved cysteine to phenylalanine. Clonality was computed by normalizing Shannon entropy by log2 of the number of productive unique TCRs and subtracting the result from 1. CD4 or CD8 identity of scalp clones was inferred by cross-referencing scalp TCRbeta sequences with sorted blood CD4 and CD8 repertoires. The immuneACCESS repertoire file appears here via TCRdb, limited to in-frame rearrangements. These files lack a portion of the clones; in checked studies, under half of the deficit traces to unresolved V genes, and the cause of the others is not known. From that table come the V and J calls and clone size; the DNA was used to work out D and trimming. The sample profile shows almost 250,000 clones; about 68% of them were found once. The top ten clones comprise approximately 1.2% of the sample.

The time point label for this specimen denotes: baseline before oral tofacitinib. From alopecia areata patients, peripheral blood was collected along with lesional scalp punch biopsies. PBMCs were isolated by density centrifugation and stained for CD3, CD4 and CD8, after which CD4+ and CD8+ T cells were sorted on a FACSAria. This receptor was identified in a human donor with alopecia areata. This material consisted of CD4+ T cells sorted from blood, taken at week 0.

The bases read TGTGCCAGTAGCCGCGTTCGGGGCACTGAAGCTTTCTTT. Its translation is CASSRVRGTEAFF. The rearranged chain carries TRBV6-6 and TRBJ1-1, with no confidently assigned D gene. V was cut back by 9 bases and J by 4 bases, leaving a gap of 15 bases between them. From the cysteine up to the phenylalanine, the CDR3 has a length of 13 residues. Of the read, only the CDR3 DNA is kept; its 39 bases are in frame from base 1. Looking up the germline V gene (reference sequence) yields CDR1 MNHNY and CDR2 SVGAGI.